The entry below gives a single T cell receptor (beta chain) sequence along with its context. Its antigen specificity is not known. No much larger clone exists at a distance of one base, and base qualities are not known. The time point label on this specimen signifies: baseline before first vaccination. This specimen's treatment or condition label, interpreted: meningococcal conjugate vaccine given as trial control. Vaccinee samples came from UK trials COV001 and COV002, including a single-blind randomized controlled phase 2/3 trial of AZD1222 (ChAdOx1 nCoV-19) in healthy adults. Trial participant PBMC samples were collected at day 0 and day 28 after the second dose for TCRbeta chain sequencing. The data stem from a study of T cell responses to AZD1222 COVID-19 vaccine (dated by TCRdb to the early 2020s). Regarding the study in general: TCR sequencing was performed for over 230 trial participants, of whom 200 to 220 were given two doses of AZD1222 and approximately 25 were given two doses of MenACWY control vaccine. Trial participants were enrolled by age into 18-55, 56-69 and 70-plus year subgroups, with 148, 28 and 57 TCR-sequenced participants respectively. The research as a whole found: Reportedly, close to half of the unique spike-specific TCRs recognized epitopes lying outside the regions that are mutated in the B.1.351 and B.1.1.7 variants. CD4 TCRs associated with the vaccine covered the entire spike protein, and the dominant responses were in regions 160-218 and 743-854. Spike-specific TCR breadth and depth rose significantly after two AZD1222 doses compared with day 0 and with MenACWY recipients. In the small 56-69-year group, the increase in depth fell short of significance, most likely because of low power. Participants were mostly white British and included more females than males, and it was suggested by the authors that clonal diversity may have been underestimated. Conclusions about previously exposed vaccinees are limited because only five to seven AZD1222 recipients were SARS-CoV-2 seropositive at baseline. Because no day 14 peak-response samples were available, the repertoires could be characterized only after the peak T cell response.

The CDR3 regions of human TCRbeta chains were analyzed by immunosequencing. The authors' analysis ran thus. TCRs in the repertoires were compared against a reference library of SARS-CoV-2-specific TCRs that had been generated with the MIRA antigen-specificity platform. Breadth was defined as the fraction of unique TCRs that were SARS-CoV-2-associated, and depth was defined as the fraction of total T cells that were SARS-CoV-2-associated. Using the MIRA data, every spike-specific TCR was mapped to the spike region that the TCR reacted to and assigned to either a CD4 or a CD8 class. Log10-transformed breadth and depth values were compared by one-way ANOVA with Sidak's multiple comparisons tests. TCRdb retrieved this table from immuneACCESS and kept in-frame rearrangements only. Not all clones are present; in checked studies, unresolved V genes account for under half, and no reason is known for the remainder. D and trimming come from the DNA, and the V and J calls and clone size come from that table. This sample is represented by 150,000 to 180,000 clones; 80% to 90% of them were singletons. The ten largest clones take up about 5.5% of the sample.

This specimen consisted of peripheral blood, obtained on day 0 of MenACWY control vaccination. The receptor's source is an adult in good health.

The CDR3 protein sequence reads: CASRSSGANVLTF. Here is the DNA: TGTGCCAGCAGGTCCTCTGGGGCCAACGTCCTGACTTTC. The V gene is TRBV3-1 (or the pseudogene TRBV3-2) and the J gene is TRBJ2-6; the D gene is not confidently resolved. Based on the germline V gene (reference sequence), the CDR1 and CDR2 sequences are LGHDT and YNNKEL. From the cysteine up to the phenylalanine, the CDR3 has a length of 13 residues. The kept DNA is CDR3 alone, 39 bases in frame from the first base. Relative to germline, V is 6 bases shorter and J is 0 bases shorter, with 3 bases between their ends.